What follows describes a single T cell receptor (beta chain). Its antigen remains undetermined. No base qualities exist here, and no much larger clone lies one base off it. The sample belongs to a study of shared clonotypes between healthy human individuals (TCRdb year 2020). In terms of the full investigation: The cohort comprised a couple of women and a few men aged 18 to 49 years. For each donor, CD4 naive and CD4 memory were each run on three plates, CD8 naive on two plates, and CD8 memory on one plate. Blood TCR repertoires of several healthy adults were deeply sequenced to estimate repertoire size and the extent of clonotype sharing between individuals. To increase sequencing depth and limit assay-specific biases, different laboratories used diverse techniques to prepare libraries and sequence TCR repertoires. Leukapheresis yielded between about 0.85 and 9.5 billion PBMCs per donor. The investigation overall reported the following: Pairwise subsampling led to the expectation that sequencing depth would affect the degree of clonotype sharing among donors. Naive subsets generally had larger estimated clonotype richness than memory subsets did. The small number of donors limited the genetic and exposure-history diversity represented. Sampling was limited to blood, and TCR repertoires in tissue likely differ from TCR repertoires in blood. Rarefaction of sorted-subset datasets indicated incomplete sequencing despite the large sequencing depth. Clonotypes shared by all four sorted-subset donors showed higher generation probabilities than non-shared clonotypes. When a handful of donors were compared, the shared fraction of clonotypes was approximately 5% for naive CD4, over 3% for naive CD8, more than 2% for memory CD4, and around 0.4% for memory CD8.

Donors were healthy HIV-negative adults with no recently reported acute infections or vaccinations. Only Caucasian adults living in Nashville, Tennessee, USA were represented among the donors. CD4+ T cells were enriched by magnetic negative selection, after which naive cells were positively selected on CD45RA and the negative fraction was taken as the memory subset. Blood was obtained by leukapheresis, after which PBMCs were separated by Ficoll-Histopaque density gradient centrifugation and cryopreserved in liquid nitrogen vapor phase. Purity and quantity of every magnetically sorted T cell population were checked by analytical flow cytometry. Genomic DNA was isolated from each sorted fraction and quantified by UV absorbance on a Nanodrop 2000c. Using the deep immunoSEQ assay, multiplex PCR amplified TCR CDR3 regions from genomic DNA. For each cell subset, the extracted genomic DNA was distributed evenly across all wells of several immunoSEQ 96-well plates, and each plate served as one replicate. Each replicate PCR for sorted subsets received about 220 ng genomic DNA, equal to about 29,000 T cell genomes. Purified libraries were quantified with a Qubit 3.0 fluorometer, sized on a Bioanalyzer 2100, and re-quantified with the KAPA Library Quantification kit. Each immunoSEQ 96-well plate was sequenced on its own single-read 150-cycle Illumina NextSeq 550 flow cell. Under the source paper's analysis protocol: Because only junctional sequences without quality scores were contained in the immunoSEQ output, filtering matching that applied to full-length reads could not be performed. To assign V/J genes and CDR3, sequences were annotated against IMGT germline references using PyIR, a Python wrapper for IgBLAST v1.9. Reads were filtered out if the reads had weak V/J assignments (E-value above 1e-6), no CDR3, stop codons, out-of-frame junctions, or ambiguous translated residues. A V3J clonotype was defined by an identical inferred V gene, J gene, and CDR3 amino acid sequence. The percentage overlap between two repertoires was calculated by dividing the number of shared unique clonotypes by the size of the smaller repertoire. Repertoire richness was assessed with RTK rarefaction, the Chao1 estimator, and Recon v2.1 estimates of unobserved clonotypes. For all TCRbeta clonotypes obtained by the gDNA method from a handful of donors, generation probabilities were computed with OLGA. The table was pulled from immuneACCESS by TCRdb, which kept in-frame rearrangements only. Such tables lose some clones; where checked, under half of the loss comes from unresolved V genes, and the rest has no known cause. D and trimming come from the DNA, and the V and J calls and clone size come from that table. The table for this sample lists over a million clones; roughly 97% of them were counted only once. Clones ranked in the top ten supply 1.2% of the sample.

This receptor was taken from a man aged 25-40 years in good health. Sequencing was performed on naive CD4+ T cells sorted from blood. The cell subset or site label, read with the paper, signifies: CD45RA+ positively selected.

The CDR3 has the sequence CASSPDASPDTQYF. The sequenced DNA is TGTGCCAGCAGCCCGGACGCTAGTCCAGATACGCAGTATTTT. The chain employs TRBV7-9 and TRBJ2-3, with the D gene not clear enough to name. Trimming takes 5 bases from V and 4 bases from J, and the germline ends sit 13 bases apart. From cysteine to phenylalanine, the CDR3 is 14 amino acids long. This entry keeps only the CDR3 DNA: 42 bases, framed from base 1. CDR1 SEHNR and CDR2 FQNEAQ are derived from the germline V gene (reference sequence).